This TCR beta chain comes out of a study of identical twins. TCRdb reprocessed the 5' RACE reads with MiXCR, giving one entry per CDR3 protein. In the table there are 350,000 to 400,000 distinct CDR3 sequences, roughly 9% of which are singletons. V lost 1 base to trimming and J lost 5 bases, with 5 bases between them. The germline CDR1 and CDR2 sequences are KGHDR and SFDVKD. CDR3 size: 13 residues. This clonotype occurred a few times. The chain employs TRBV24-1 and TRBJ2-4; D gene ambiguous. Specimen: naive T cells sorted from blood. This TCR derives from a woman between 50 and 59 years old in good health. This chain's CDR3 is CATSDFQENIQYF. CDR3 nucleotide sequence: TGTGCCACCAGTGATTTTCAGGAAAACATTCAGTACTTC.